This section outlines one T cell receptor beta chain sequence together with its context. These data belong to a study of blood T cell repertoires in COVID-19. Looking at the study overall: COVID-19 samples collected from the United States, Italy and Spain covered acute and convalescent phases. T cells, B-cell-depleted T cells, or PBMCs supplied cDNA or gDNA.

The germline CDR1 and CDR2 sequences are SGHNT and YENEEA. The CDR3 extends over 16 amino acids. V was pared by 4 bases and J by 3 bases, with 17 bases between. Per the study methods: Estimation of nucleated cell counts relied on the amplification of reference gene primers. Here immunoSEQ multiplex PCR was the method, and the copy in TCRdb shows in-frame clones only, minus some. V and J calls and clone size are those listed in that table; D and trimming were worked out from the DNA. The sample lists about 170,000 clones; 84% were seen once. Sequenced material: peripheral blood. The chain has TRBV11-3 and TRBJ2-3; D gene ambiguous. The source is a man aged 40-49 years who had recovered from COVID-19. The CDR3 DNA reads TGTGCCAGCAGCTCCCGGTGGGCCAGAAATACAGATACGCAGTATTTT. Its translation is CASSSRWARNTDTQYF.